These 6 T cell receptor beta chains were sequenced from one sample in a study of cytomegalovirus exposure and HLA in healthy donors. Vbeta (60) and Jbeta (13) primers were used in the PCR. Only in-frame clones appear in the TCRdb table, and some are missing; sequencing was by immunoSEQ multiplex PCR. The table has 110,000 to 150,000 clones, roughly three quarters seen once. Material for sequencing was PBMCs. The receptors stem from a man in his 60s in good health and CMV-seronegative.

V is TRBV2 and J is TRBJ1-1; 12 bases agree with TRBD1. J gave up 0 bases and V 5 bases, and 4 bases lay outside the gene matches. The germline V gene encodes CDR1 SNHLY and CDR2 FYNNEI. CDR3 size: 16 residues. The CDR3 region has the DNA TGTGCCAGCAGTAGGGACAGGGGGCGCGTGAACACTGAAGCTTTCTTT. It translates to CASSRDRGRVNTEAFF. The complete variable domain, with remaining parts taken from reference TRBV2 and TRBJ1-1, reads EPEVTQTPSHQVTQMGQEVILRCVPISNHLYFYWYRQILGQKVEFLVSFYNNEISEKSEIFDDQFSVERPDGSNFTLKIRSTKLEDSAMYFCASSRDRGRVNTEAFFGQGTRLTVV.

V and J are TRBV19 and TRBJ1-1; D gene unclear. Trimming pared 1 base from V and 0 bases from J, leaving 9 bases between. The length of the CDR3 is 15 residues. CDR1 and CDR2 from the germline V gene are LNHDA and SQIVND (reference sequence). The CDR3 spells CASSIAQLMNTEAFF. The CDR3 DNA reads as TGTGCCAGTAGTATAGCACAGCTCATGAACACTGAAGCTTTCTTT.

This chain connects TRBV28 to TRBJ2-7; TRBD1 aligns across 8 bases. The CDR3 consists of 16 residues. V dropped 6 bases and J dropped 0; count of bases not matched to a gene: 10. Per the germline V gene, CDR1 is MDHEN and CDR2 is SYDVKM. CDR3 nucleotides: TGTGCCAGCAGACGTATCCAGGGGGCTATCTCCTACGAGCAGTACTTC. Protein sequence: CASRRIQGAISYEQYF.

The V and J genes are TRBV6-5 and TRBJ1-5; the D is unclear. V lost 3 bases to trimming and J lost 7 bases, with 10 bases between them. Per the germline V gene, CDR1 is MNHEY and CDR2 is SVGAGI. The CDR3 runs 13 residues. CDR3 nucleotides: TGTGCCAGCAGTTATCGTATAGAACAGCCCCAGCATTTT. It translates to CASSYRIEQPQHF.

This clone was observed once. The chain links TRBV30 to TRBJ1-2; tentatively, D is TRBD1 (5 bases). The length of the CDR3 is 11 residues. The V end was cut by 2 bases, the J end by 8 bases, with 9 bases between. Germline-derived CDR1 and CDR2 are GTSNPN and SVGIG (reference sequence). The CDR3 region is CAWSPGNGYTF. Written as DNA, the CDR3 is TGTGCCTGGAGTCCAGGGAACGGCTACACCTTC. Based on the CDR3 plus reference TRBV30 and TRBJ1-2, the full variable domain is SQTIHQWPATLVQPVGSPLSLECTVEGTSNPNLYWYRQAAGRGLQLLFYSVGIGQISSEVPQNLSASRPQDRQFILSSKKLLLSDSGFYLCAWSPGNGYTFGSGTRLTVV.

The chain has TRBV7-6 and TRBJ1-6; D remains unclear. The V gene lost 5 bases and the J gene lost 9 bases, with 17 bases spanning the gap. In germline, CDR1 is SGHVS, CDR2 FNYEAQ. The length of the CDR3 is 15 residues. This CDR3 is CASSGIAAVGSPLHF. The CDR3 DNA reads as TGTGCCAGCAGCGGAATAGCGGCCGTGGGTTCACCCCTCCACTTT.